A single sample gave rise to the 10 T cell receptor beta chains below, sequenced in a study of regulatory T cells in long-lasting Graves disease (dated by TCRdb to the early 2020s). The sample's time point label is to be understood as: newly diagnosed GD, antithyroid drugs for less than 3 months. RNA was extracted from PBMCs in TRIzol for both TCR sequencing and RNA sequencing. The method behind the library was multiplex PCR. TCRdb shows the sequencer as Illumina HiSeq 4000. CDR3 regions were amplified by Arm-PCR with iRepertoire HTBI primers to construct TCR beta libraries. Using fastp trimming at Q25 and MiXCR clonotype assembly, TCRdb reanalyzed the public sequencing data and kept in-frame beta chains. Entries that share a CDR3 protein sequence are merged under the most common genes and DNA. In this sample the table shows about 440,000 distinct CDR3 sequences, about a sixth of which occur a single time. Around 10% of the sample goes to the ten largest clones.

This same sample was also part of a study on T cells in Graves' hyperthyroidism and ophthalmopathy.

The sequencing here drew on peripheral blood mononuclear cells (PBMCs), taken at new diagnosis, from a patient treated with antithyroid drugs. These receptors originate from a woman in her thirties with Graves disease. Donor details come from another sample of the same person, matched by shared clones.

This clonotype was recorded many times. The CDR3 loop is CASSLDSARETQYF. CDR3 bases: TGTGCCAGCAGCCTCGACTCAGCCAGAGAGACCCAGTACTTC. This sequence joins TRBV3-1 and TRBJ2-5, with D uncertain. The CDR3 loop spans 14 amino acids. Germline CDR1 LGHDT, CDR2 YNNKEL (reference sequence). Trimming removed 4 bases at V and 4 bases at J, with 13 bases between.

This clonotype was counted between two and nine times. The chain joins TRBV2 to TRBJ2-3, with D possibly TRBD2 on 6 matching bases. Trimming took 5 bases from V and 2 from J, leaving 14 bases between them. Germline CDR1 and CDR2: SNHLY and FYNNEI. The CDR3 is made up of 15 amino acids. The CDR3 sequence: CASSYITGDTDTQYF. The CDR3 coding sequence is TGTGCCAGCAGTTATATAACGGGGGACACAGATACGCAGTATTTT.

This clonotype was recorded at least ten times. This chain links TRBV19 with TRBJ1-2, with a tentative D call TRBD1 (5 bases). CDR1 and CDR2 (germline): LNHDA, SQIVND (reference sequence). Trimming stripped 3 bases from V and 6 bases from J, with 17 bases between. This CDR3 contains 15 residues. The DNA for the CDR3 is TGTGCCAGTAGTATTCTGGAGGGGACTGCCAATGGCTACACCTTC. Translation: CASSILEGTANGYTF. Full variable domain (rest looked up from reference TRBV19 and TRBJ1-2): DGGITQSPKYLFRKEGQNVTLSCEQNLNHDAMYWYRQDPGQGLRLIYYSQIVNDFQKGDIAEGYSVSREKKESFPLTVTSAQKNPTAFYLCASSILEGTANGYTFGSGTRLTVV.

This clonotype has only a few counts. The DNA for the CDR3 is TGCGCCAGCAGCTCCGCTCCCGGGAGGGCCGTCATCACGGCCAAAAACATTCAGTACTTC. It is translated as CASSSAPGRAVITAKNIQYF. V is TRBV5-1 and J is TRBJ2-4, with 8 bases that match TRBD2. CDR3 length: 20 amino acids. V gave up 3 bases and J gave up 1 base; unmatched junction bases: 18. Germline values: CDR1 SGHRS, CDR2 YFSETQ.

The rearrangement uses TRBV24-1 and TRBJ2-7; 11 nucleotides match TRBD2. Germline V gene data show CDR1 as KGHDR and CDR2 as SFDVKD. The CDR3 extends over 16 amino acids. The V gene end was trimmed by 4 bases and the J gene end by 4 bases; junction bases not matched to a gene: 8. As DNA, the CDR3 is TGTGCCACCAGTGACAATAGCGGGAGGGCCGGGTACGAGCAGTACTTC. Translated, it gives CATSDNSGRAGYEQYF.

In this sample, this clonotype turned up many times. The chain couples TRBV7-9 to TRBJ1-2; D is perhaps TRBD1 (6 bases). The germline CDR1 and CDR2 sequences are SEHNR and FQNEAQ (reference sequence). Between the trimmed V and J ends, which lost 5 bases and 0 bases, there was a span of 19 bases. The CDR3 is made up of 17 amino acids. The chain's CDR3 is CASSPRERQEPNYGYTF. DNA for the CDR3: TGTGCCAGCAGCCCAAGGGAGCGACAGGAACCTAACTATGGCTACACCTTC.

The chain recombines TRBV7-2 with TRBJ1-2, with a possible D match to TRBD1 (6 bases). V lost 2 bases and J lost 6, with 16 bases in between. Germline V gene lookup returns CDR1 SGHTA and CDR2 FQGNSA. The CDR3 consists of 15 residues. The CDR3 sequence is CASSLSAGARDGYTF. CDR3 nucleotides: TGTGCCAGCAGCTTATCCGCAGGGGCGCGAGATGGCTACACCTTC.

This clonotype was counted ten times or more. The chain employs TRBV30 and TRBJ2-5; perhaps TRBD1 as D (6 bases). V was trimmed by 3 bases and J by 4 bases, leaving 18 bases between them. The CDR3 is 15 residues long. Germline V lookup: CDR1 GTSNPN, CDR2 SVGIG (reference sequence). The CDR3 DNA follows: TGTGCCTGGAGGGGGGCAGGTCTTGCGGTAGAGACCCAGTACTTC. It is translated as CAWRGAGLAVETQYF.

CDR3 in amino acids: CASSLDGTIYTGELFF. CDR3 nucleotide sequence: TGCGCCAGCAGCTTGGACGGGACTATATACACCGGGGAGCTGTTTTTT. The genes are TRBV5-1 and TRBJ2-2; TRBD2 agrees at 7 bases. Germline CDR1 and CDR2: SGHRS and YFSETQ. With 0 bases clipped from V and 3 bases from J, the junction kept 5 bases outside the gene matches. CDR3 size: 16 residues.

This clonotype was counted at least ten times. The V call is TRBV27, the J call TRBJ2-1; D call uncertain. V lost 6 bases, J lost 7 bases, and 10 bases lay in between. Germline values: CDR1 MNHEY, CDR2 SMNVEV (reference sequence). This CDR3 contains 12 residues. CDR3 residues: CASSFLGNEQFF. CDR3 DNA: TGTGCCAGCAGCTTTCTGGGTAATGAGCAGTTCTTC.